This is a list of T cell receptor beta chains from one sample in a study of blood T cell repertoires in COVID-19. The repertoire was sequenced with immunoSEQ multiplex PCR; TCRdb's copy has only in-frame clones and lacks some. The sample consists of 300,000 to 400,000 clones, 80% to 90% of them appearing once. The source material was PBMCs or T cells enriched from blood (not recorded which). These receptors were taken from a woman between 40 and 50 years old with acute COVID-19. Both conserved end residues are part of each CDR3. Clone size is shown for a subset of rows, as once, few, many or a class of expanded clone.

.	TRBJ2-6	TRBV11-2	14	CASSPLSGANVLTF
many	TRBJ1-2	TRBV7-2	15	CASSLEVSGAYGYTF
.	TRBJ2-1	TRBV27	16	CASSLRFSAGWGEQFF
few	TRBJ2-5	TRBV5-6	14	CASSLGGPGETQYF
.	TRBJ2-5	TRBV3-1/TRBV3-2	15	CASSQEGHLGETQYF
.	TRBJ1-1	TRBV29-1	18	CSVEWGEGEETMNTEAFF
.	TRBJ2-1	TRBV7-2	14	CASSSSGTSGKSFF
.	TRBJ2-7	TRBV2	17	CASSSGFLRDRDMQQYF
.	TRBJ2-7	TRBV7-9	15	CASSLGQGQPYEQYF
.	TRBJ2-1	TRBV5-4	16	CASSSNSGTGYNEQFF
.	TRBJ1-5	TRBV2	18	CASSGDSGEAFSNQPQHF
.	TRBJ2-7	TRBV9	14	CASSVGGSSYEQYF
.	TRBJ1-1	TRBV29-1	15	CSVGTGGLLNTEAFF
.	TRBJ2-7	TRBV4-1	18	CASSQEVRGWTGSYEQYF
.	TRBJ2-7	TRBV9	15	CASSVTSAGGREQYF
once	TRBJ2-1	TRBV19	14	CASSIVPGGTEQFF
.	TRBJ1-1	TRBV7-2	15	CASTTTGGLRAEAFF
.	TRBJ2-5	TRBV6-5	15	CASTVGQAIQETQYF
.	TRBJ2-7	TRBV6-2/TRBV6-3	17	CASSYDTQGHLAYEQYF
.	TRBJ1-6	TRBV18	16	CASSPVSGIGNSPLHF
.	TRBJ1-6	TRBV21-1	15	CASSKHRADNSPLHF
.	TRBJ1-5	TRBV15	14	CATSRGQGDQPQHF
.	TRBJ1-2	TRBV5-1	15	CASSLAGDRSYGYTF
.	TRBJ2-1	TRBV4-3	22	CASSQDLDRTSGKPGGYNEQFF
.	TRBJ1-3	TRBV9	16	CASSALNTGSGNTIYF
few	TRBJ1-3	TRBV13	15	CASSLDSSSGNTIYF
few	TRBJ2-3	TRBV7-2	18	CASSLSLPSGYSTDTQYF
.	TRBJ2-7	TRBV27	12	CASRTGAYEQYF
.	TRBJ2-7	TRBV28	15	CASSLGLAGVSEQYF
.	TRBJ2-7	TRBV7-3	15	CASSLAGGISYEQYF
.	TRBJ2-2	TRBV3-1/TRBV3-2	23	CASSQDPPSACGGRALFFGELFF
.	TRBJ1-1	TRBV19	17	CASSKGGQGLRNTEAFF
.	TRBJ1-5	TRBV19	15	CASRRGQDSNQPQHF
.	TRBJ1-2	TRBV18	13	CASSGQGNYGYTF
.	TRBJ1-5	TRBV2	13	CASSGQGNQPQHF
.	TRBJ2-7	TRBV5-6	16	CASSFYPGTAFSEQYF
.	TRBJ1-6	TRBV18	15	CASSGEGQGGSPLHF
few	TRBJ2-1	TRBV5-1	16	CASSAMGSGAYNEQFF
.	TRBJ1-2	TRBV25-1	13	CASSEDRSNGYTF
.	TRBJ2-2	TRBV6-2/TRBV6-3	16	CASSTGGGRYTGELFF
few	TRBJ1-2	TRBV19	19	CASSRHVWLRGLGFGGYTF
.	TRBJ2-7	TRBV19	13	CASSSAPGAEQYF
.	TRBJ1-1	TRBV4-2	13	CASSQPGNTEAFF